Listed below are T cell receptor beta chains from one sample, sequenced in a study of blood T cells in healthy people across ages. TCRdb analysed the 5' RACE reads with MiXCR anew, one entry per CDR3 protein. The sample consists of hundreds of thousands of distinct CDR3 sequences, roughly 32% of them appearing once. Sample: blood. These receptors all stem from an elderly woman in good health. Both conserved end residues are part of each CDR3. The D gene is left open where the match is weak. Size tells how often a clone was seen (once, few, many) or the class of an expanded clone, and some rows leave it out.

d_gene: TRBD1; v_gene: TRBV20-1; abundance: many; j_gene: TRBJ1-2; CDR3nt: TGCAGTGCTGCACAGGGGGCACGGTATGGCTACACCTTC; CDR3aa: CSAAQGARYGYTF
d_gene: NA; v_gene: TRBV20-1; abundance: few; j_gene: TRBJ2-5; CDR3nt: TGCAGTGCTAGGCAGGGCCGCGAGACCCAGTACTTC; CDR3aa: CSARQGRETQYF
d_gene: TRBD2; v_gene: TRBV27; abundance: many; j_gene: TRBJ2-1; CDR3nt: TGTGCCAGCAGTTTTTTCTCGGGTCTGGCGGGGGGCTACAATGAGCAGTTCTTC; CDR3aa: CASSFFSGLAGGYNEQFF
d_gene: TRBD1; v_gene: TRBV2; abundance: few; j_gene: TRBJ1-5; CDR3nt: TGTGCCAGCAGGGCCGACAGGGGAGGTCAGCCCCAGCATTTT; CDR3aa: CASRADRGGQPQHF
d_gene: NA; v_gene: TRBV15; abundance: NA; j_gene: TRBJ1-2; CDR3nt: TGTGCCACCAGCAGAGATGGGCCAGCCAACTTCCCCTATGGCTACACCTTC; CDR3aa: CATSRDGPANFPYGYTF
d_gene: TRBD2; v_gene: TRBV28; abundance: NA; j_gene: TRBJ2-3; CDR3nt: TGTGCCAGCAGCAAGCCCCTAGCGGGGGGCTCAGATACGCAGTATTTT; CDR3aa: CASSKPLAGGSDTQYF
d_gene: TRBD1; v_gene: TRBV12-3/TRBV12-4; abundance: NA; j_gene: TRBJ2-2; CDR3nt: TGTGCCAGCAACCCAGGGGGCAACACCGGGGAGCTGTTTTTT; CDR3aa: CASNPGGNTGELFF
d_gene: TRBD1; v_gene: TRBV28; abundance: few; j_gene: TRBJ1-5; CDR3nt: TGTGCCAGCGGACAGGACGGGAGCAATCAGCCCCAGCATTTT; CDR3aa: CASGQDGSNQPQHF
d_gene: NA; v_gene: TRBV7-9; abundance: many; j_gene: TRBJ1-2; CDR3nt: TGTGCCAGCCTAAAGGCTGTCGACTATGGCTACACCTTC; CDR3aa: CASLKAVDYGYTF
d_gene: TRBD1; v_gene: TRBV6-1; abundance: NA; j_gene: TRBJ1-2; CDR3nt: TGTGCCAGCATAGGGGGCCGCTATGGCTACACCTTC; CDR3aa: CASIGGRYGYTF
d_gene: NA; v_gene: TRBV5-5; abundance: few; j_gene: TRBJ1-2; CDR3nt: TGTGCCAGCAGCTGGAGCTCGCAGGGGAGCTATGGCTACACCTTC; CDR3aa: CASSWSSQGSYGYTF
d_gene: TRBD1; v_gene: TRBV7-9; abundance: NA; j_gene: TRBJ1-5; CDR3nt: TGTGCCAGCAGCCGGGACAGCTCTAGCAATCAGCCCCAGCATTTT; CDR3aa: CASSRDSSSNQPQHF
d_gene: NA; v_gene: TRBV30; abundance: NA; j_gene: TRBJ1-1; CDR3nt: TGTGCCTGGAGTGTACAGAGTAACACTGAAGCTTTCTTT; CDR3aa: CAWSVQSNTEAFF
d_gene: NA; v_gene: TRBV11-1; abundance: few; j_gene: TRBJ2-1; CDR3nt: TGTGCCAGCAGCCCGAGCTACGGGGGCAATGAGCAGTTCTTC; CDR3aa: CASSPSYGGNEQFF
d_gene: NA; v_gene: TRBV20-1; abundance: NA; j_gene: TRBJ2-5; CDR3nt: TGCAGTGCTAGGAGGGCCCCCTTGGGGGAGACCCAGTACTTC; CDR3aa: CSARRAPLGETQYF
d_gene: TRBD1; v_gene: TRBV5-1; abundance: NA; j_gene: TRBJ2-6; CDR3nt: TGCGCCAGCAGCACGACCGGGACAGGGAAGGCAGGGGCCAACGTCTGGACTTTC; CDR3aa: CASSTTGTGKAGANVWTF
d_gene: TRBD1; v_gene: TRBV6-5; abundance: many; j_gene: TRBJ2-1; CDR3nt: TGTGCCAGCAGTTTCTCCCGGGACAGGTACAATGAGCAGTTCTTC; CDR3aa: CASSFSRDRYNEQFF
d_gene: TRBD1; v_gene: TRBV20-1; abundance: once; j_gene: TRBJ1-5; CDR3nt: TGCAGTCCTAGTAGGGGGCAGCATCAGCCCCAGCATTTT; CDR3aa: CSPSRGQHQPQHF
d_gene: TRBD2; v_gene: TRBV20-1; abundance: NA; j_gene: TRBJ2-1; CDR3nt: TGCAGTGCTAGAGGGTGGCGGGAGGGCCTCAATGAGCAGTTCTTC; CDR3aa: CSARGWREGLNEQFF
d_gene: NA; v_gene: TRBV7-8; abundance: NA; j_gene: TRBJ2-3; CDR3nt: TGTGCCAGCAACCGCGTTTCCACAGATACGCAGTATTTT; CDR3aa: CASNRVSTDTQYF
d_gene: NA; v_gene: TRBV6-5; abundance: NA; j_gene: TRBJ1-1; CDR3nt: TGTGCCAGCAGTAATATAGGAGGGGAGGCTTTCTTT; CDR3aa: CASSNIGGEAFF
d_gene: NA; v_gene: TRBV7-9; abundance: NA; j_gene: TRBJ2-1; CDR3nt: TGTGCCAGCAGCTTTCGGCAGGGAGGAGGCGATGAGCAGTTCTTC; CDR3aa: CASSFRQGGGDEQFF
d_gene: NA; v_gene: TRBV5-4; abundance: NA; j_gene: TRBJ1-1; CDR3nt: TGTGCCAGCAGCCTAGACAAGTACACTGAAGCTTTCTTT; CDR3aa: CASSLDKYTEAFF
d_gene: TRBD1; v_gene: TRBV6-5; abundance: many; j_gene: TRBJ1-2; CDR3nt: TGTGCCAGCAGCTCACAGGGGTTCTATGGCTACACCTTC; CDR3aa: CASSSQGFYGYTF
d_gene: NA; v_gene: TRBV20-1; abundance: many; j_gene: TRBJ2-5; CDR3nt: TGCAGTGCTACGTCCCCCGGCCAAGAGACCCAGTACTTC; CDR3aa: CSATSPGQETQYF
d_gene: NA; v_gene: TRBV7-8; abundance: many; j_gene: TRBJ2-5; CDR3nt: TGTGCCAGCAGCTTAAACACACAAGAGACCCAGTACTTC; CDR3aa: CASSLNTQETQYF
d_gene: TRBD1; v_gene: TRBV6-1; abundance: NA; j_gene: TRBJ1-1; CDR3nt: TGTGCCAGCGAACGACAGGGGTTAAGGTCGAGCACTGAAGCTTTCTTT; CDR3aa: CASERQGLRSSTEAFF
d_gene: NA; v_gene: TRBV9; abundance: few; j_gene: TRBJ2-2; CDR3nt: TGTGCCAGCAGCGTCCACGGGAGAGCGAACACCGGGGAGCTGTTTTTT; CDR3aa: CASSVHGRANTGELFF
d_gene: NA; v_gene: TRBV5-1; abundance: many; j_gene: TRBJ2-7; CDR3nt: TGCGCCAGCAGCTTGGGTCTGGACCGATACGAGCAGTACTTC; CDR3aa: CASSLGLDRYEQYF
d_gene: NA; v_gene: TRBV13; abundance: NA; j_gene: TRBJ1-5; CDR3nt: TGTGCCAGCAGCTTCCAAGCCCGAGCCGGACCCCAGCATTTT; CDR3aa: CASSFQARAGPQHF
d_gene: NA; v_gene: TRBV28; abundance: few; j_gene: TRBJ1-2; CDR3nt: TGTGCCAGCAGTCCGCTGACCGGCAGTTTTAATTATGGCTACACCTTC; CDR3aa: CASSPLTGSFNYGYTF
d_gene: NA; v_gene: TRBV30; abundance: NA; j_gene: TRBJ1-2; CDR3nt: TGTGCCTCCACTCGGGGGGCCTATGGCTACACCTTC; CDR3aa: CASTRGAYGYTF